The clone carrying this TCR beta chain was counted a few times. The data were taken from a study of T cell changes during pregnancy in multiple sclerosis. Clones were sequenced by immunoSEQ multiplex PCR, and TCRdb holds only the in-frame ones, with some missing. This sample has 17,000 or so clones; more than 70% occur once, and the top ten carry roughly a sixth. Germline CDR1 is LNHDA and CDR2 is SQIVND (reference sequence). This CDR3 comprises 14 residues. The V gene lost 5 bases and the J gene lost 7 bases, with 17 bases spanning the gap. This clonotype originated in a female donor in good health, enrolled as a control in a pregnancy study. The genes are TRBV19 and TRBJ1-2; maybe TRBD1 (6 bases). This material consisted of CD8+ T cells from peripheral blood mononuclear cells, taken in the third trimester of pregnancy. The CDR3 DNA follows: TGTGCCAGTAGTTGGCGGGGGGGCGCCCTTGGCTACACCTTC. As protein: CASSWRGGALGYTF.